These 29 T cell receptor beta chains were all obtained from the same sample, sequenced in a study of technical replicates of blood from a handful of donors. Data came from immunoSEQ multiplex PCR; TCRdb stores just in-frame clones and leaves some out. The table has about 80,000 clones, roughly 94% seen once; the top ten hold more than 0.35%. Sample: T cells isolated from PBMCs. Source of these receptors: a human donor in good health.

V is TRBV7-3 and J is TRBJ2-7; D is undetermined. Germline V gene data show CDR1 as SGHTA and CDR2 as FQGTGA. The CDR3 sequence is 13 residues long. The V gene lost 3 bases and the J gene lost 0 bases, with 6 bases spanning the gap. This chain's CDR3 is CASSLAVSYEQYF. The CDR3 nucleotides read TGTGCCAGCAGCTTGGCAGTCTCCTACGAGCAGTACTTC.

This chain uses TRBV5-1 with TRBJ1-2, with unresolved D. V was shortened by 4 bases and J by 3 bases, with 13 bases between the two germline ends. The CDR3 runs 14 residues. Germline V gene data show CDR1 as SGHRS and CDR2 as YFSETQ. The CDR3 DNA reads TGCGCCAGCAGCCCTTGGCTGGCAGACTATGGCTACACCTTC. It translates to CASSPWLADYGYTF.

J is TRBJ2-2 and V is TRBV7-9, with D possibly being TRBD1 (6 bases). The germline V gene has CDR1 SEHNR and CDR2 FQNEAQ (reference sequence). The V end was cut by 4 bases, the J end by 1 base, with 10 bases between. The CDR3 has 15 amino acids. CDR3 sequence: CASSSDRLNTGELFF. Written as DNA, the CDR3 is TGTGCCAGCAGCTCCGACAGGTTGAACACCGGGGAGCTGTTTTTT.

The chain is built from TRBV18 and TRBJ1-4; D may be TRBD1 (6 bases). The CDR3 has 14 amino acids. Trimming pared 3 bases from V and 6 bases from J, leaving 11 bases between. Germline values: CDR1 KGHSH, CDR2 LQKENI. This CDR3 reads CASSPSPGDEKLFF. DNA of the CDR3: TGTGCCAGCTCACCGTCTCCAGGGGATGAAAAACTGTTTTTT.

The chain carries TRBV19 and TRBJ2-1, with D possibly TRBD1 on 6 matching bases. The V gene's germline CDR1 is LNHDA and CDR2 SQIVND (reference sequence). The CDR3 consists of 14 residues. V was clipped by 3 bases and J by 4 bases, with 10 bases between them. This CDR3 reads CASSIRDIYNEQFF. DNA for the CDR3: TGTGCCAGTAGTATCCGGGACATATACAATGAGCAGTTCTTC.

The chain has TRBV29-1 and TRBJ2-1; TRBD1 matches at 7 bases. Germline CDR1 is SQVTM and CDR2 is ANQGSEA. The J segment lost 8 bases and the V segment lost 0 bases, leaving 13 bases of the junction unmatched. The CDR3 sequence is 16 residues long. Here the CDR3 reads CSVEDQSGGRIDEQFF. The DNA for the CDR3 is TGCAGCGTTGAAGATCAGTCAGGGGGACGGATAGATGAGCAGTTCTTC.

V and J are TRBV4-1 and TRBJ2-7; tentatively, D is TRBD2 (6 bases). The germline gives CDR1 MGHRA, CDR2 YSYEKL. Trimming shortened V by 4 bases and J by 4 bases, and 17 bases separated the two germline ends. The CDR3 runs 15 residues. The CDR3 region is CASSRPGEEPYEQYF. The CDR3 DNA reads as TGCGCCAGCAGCCGCCCGGGAGAAGAGCCTTACGAGCAGTACTTC.

The chain is built from TRBV9 and TRBJ1-2, with a possible D match to TRBD1 (5 bases). With 4 bases removed from V and 7 bases from J, the gap between germline ends came to 20 bases. This CDR3 region has 15 residues. The germline CDR1 and CDR2 sequences are SGDLS and YYNGEE. The CDR3, as DNA: TGTGCCAGCAGCTCATTCCTGGGGGGTGGAGTTGGCTACACCTTC. Protein sequence: CASSSFLGGGVGYTF.

The chain has TRBV5-4 and TRBJ1-2; D gene unclear. Trimming cost V 7 bases and J 0 bases, with 13 bases left between them. This CDR3 spans 14 amino acids. Germline V lookup: CDR1 SGHNT, CDR2 YYREEE (reference sequence). CDR3 loop: CASCVAGPNYGYTF. Written as DNA, the CDR3 is TGTGCCAGCTGCGTTGCGGGTCCTAACTATGGCTACACCTTC.

The chain joins TRBV9 to TRBJ2-7, with 8 bases fitting TRBD2. The junction had 9 bases not matched to a gene; V was cut back by 6 bases and J by 4 bases. The length of the CDR3 is 14 residues. The V gene's germline CDR1 is SGDLS and CDR2 YYNGEE. CDR3: CASNEKGLAYEQYF. In nucleotides, the CDR3 is TGTGCCAGCAACGAGAAAGGACTAGCATACGAGCAGTACTTC.

The chain has TRBV28 and TRBJ1-3; 8 positions agree with TRBD1. The germline CDR1 and CDR2 sequences are MDHEN and SYDVKM. CDR3 length equals 15 residues. Trimming at V came to 4 bases and at J to 4 bases, leaving 6 bases not matched to a gene. DNA of the CDR3: TGTGCCAGCAGTTCCAGGGGGCGGAGGGGAAACACCATATATTTT. Translation: CASSSRGRRGNTIYF.

This chain links TRBV30 with TRBJ2-1; weak D call: TRBD1 (5 bases). Germline-derived CDR1 and CDR2 are GTSNPN and SVGIG (reference sequence). V lost 0 bases and J lost 7, with 7 bases in between. The CDR3 totals 12 residues. CDR3: CAWSVGENEQFF. CDR3 in DNA: TGTGCCTGGAGTGTAGGGGAAAATGAGCAGTTCTTC.

This clone was observed many times. This chain joins TRBV10-3 and TRBJ2-5; D gene ambiguous. Per germline, CDR1 ENHRY and CDR2 SYGVKD. Trimming took off 2 bases at V and 5 bases at J, with 9 bases between the two ends. CDR3 length: 13 amino acids. DNA for the CDR3: TGTGCCATCAGTGAGGCTACCGCGGAGACCCAGTACTTC. Translation: CAISEATAETQYF.

CDR3 amino acids: CASSRPRDRIFGEQYF. CDR3 in DNA: TGTGCCAGCAGCCGCCCTCGGGACAGGATCTTCGGCGAGCAGTACTTC. J is TRBJ2-7 and V is TRBV11-2, with 8 nucleotides matching TRBD1. V shed 5 bases and J 6 bases; nucleotides not matched to a gene: 15. This CDR3 has 16 residues. Germline-derived CDR1 and CDR2 are SGHAT and FQNNGV.

The chain is built from TRBV18 and TRBJ2-7; TRBD2 agrees at 8 bases. Germline trimming cut 3 bases from V and 5 bases from J; bases unmatched to any gene: 12. Per the germline V gene, CDR1 is KGHSH and CDR2 is LQKENI. This CDR3 region has 16 residues. CDR3 loop: CASSPKTAGTRDEQYF. The CDR3 DNA is TGTGCCAGCTCACCTAAGACAGCCGGGACTAGAGACGAGCAGTACTTC.

The gene calls are TRBV29-1 and TRBJ1-2, with a weak D call TRBD1 (6 bases). Per germline, CDR1 SQVTM and CDR2 ANQGSEA. The CDR3 has 12 residues. Trimming removed 5 bases at V and 8 bases at J, with 15 bases between. The CDR3 spells CSVQGLSEGYTF. The CDR3 nucleotides are TGCAGCGTTCAGGGGTTGTCGGAAGGCTACACCTTC. Looking up the rest from reference TRBV29-1 and TRBJ1-2 gives the full variable domain: SAVISQKPSRDICQRGTSLTIQCQVDSQVTMMFWYRQQPGQSLTLIATANQGSEATYESGFVIDKFPISRPNLTFSTLTVSNMSPEDSSIYLCSVQGLSEGYTFGSGTRLTVV.

The V gene is TRBV29-1, the J gene TRBJ2-7, with TRBD2 as a possible D gene (6 bases). This CDR3 region has 14 residues. V dropped 6 bases and J dropped 4 bases, with 19 bases sitting between them. Germline CDR1 reads SQVTM; CDR2 reads ANQGSEA. CDR3 sequence reads: CSVIPRRDIYEQYF. The CDR3 region has the DNA TGCAGCGTCATCCCTAGGAGGGATATATACGAGCAGTACTTC.

This clone appeared a single time. The chain combines TRBV30 with TRBJ2-1; TRBD2 aligns across 14 bases. The V and J ends lost 1 base and 7 bases, in that order; junction bases with no gene match: 6. CDR3 length: 16 residues. Looked up from germline, CDR1 is GTSNPN and CDR2 is SVGIG (reference sequence). Here the CDR3 DNA reads TGTGCCTGGAGTGCGGGGACTAGCGGGAGTCGTAATGAGCAGTTCTTC. Its protein is CAWSAGTSGSRNEQFF.

CDR3 loop: CASSQGRGTGSSYEQYF. CDR3 nucleotides: TGTGCCAGCAGTCAGGGCCGAGGGACAGGCTCGAGCTACGAGCAGTACTTC. V gene TRBV27 combines with J gene TRBJ2-7; 8 bases agree with TRBD1. After removal of 5 bases from V and 3 bases from J, the junction contained 15 bases not matched to a gene. Per the germline V gene, CDR1 is MNHEY and CDR2 is SMNVEV (reference sequence). This CDR3 is 17 amino acids long.

The chain employs TRBV6-5 and TRBJ2-7, with D unresolved. The CDR3 loop spans 14 amino acids. With 6 bases removed from V and 0 bases from J, the gap between germline ends came to 12 bases. Germline V gives CDR1 MNHEY, CDR2 SVGAGI. DNA of the CDR3: TGTGCCAGCAGCTCAGCTAGTTACTCCTACGAGCAGTACTTC. Its protein is CASSSASYSYEQYF.

The chain uses TRBV7-9 and TRBJ2-1, with D hard to call. There are 12 residues in the CDR3. The ends were cut back, 2 bases at V and 6 bases at J, with 5 bases in the middle. The V gene's germline CDR1 is SEHNR and CDR2 FQNEAQ (reference sequence). The CDR3 region has the DNA TGTGCCAGCAGCTTATATATCAATGAGCAGTTCTTC. Translating it yields CASSLYINEQFF.

The V and J genes are TRBV9 and TRBJ2-1; tentatively, D is TRBD2 (5 bases). Germline V gives CDR1 SGDLS, CDR2 YYNGEE. CDR3 length equals 14 residues. V was trimmed by 3 bases and J by 8 bases, leaving 15 bases between them. The CDR3 DNA sequence: TGTGCCAGCAGCGGCCTAGGGAGTGGTGATGAGCAGTTCTTC. It yields the protein CASSGLGSGDEQFF.

The V and J genes are TRBV2 and TRBJ2-1, with 11 nucleotides matching TRBD2. Germline-derived CDR1 and CDR2 are SNHLY and FYNNEI. V lost 3 bases, J lost 3 bases, and 1 base stayed unmatched. The CDR3 is 15 residues long. The DNA of the CDR3 is TGTGCCAGCAGTGAGGGACTAGCGGTCTACAATGAGCAGTTCTTC. The encoded protein is CASSEGLAVYNEQFF.

This chain connects TRBV7-3 to TRBJ2-1; perhaps TRBD1 as D (6 bases). Germline lookup yields CDR1 SGHTA and CDR2 FQGTGA. The V end lost 3 bases, the J end lost 4 bases, and 13 bases lay between the germline ends. This CDR3 has 15 amino acids. The CDR3 DNA reads as TGTGCCAGCAGCTTCACAGGGTCAGAATACAATGAGCAGTTCTTC. Encoded protein: CASSFTGSEYNEQFF.

CDR3: CASSLGRELDEQYF. In DNA, the CDR3 is TGTGCCAGCAGTTTAGGGCGGGAGCTCGACGAGCAGTACTTC. The chain combines TRBV28 with TRBJ2-7; TRBD2 aligns across 7 bases. Per germline, CDR1 MDHEN and CDR2 SYDVKM. The CDR3 length is 14 residues. After removal of 2 bases from V and 5 bases from J, the junction contained 6 bases not matched to a gene. Complete variable domain (other parts from reference TRBV28 and TRBJ2-7): DVKVTQSSRYLVKRTGEKVFLECVQDMDHENMFWYRQDPGLGLRLIYFSYDVKMKEKGDIPEGYSVSREKKERFSLILESASTNQTSMYLCASSLGRELDEQYFGPGTRLTVT.

The rearrangement uses TRBV19 and TRBJ2-7, with TRBD1 matching over 12 bases. The CDR3 is made up of 14 amino acids. Losses at the gene ends were 5 bases for V and 9 bases for J; bases not matched to a gene: 8. Germline V gene sequence: CDR1 LNHDA, CDR2 SQIVND (reference sequence). The CDR3 bases are TGTGCCAGTAGTCTGGGACAGGGGGCTAGTTGGCAGTACTTC. Protein product: CASSLGQGASWQYF.

This clone has more than one count but fewer than ten. V gene TRBV29-1 combines with J gene TRBJ1-1; 9 bases are a match to TRBD1. Germline V gene data show CDR1 as SQVTM and CDR2 as ANQGSEA. The CDR3 has 14 residues. Trimming removed 8 bases from V and 0 bases from J; junction bases left unmatched: 7. The CDR3 is CSSVGTGMNTEAFF. The CDR3 region has the DNA TGCAGCTCCGTAGGGACAGGGATGAACACTGAAGCTTTCTTT.

The chain carries TRBV5-8 and TRBJ1-1; D uncertain. CDR1 and CDR2 (germline): SGHTS, YDEGEE. V lost 2 bases and J lost 6, with 8 bases in between. This CDR3 spans 12 amino acids. For the CDR3, the DNA is TGTGCCAGCAGCTTTGGCGGGTCTGAAGCTTTCTTT. This sequence encodes CASSFGGSEAFF.

V and J are TRBV5-4 and TRBJ2-7; a weak D match, TRBD1 (6 bases). Trimming pared 0 bases from V and 2 bases from J, leaving 9 bases between. In germline, CDR1 is SGHNT, CDR2 YYREEE (reference sequence). This CDR3 spans 14 amino acids. DNA of the CDR3: TGTGCCAGCAGCTTGGGAGGACAGACCTACGAGCAGTACTTC. This codes for CASSLGGQTYEQYF.